This TCR beta chain was captured in a study of T cell changes during pregnancy in multiple sclerosis. Looked up from germline, CDR1 is MNHEY and CDR2 is SVGAGI. This CDR3 has 12 residues. V was shortened by 4 bases and J by 9 bases, with 12 bases between the two germline ends. This clone was observed a few times. Only in-frame clones appear in the TCRdb table, and some are missing; sequencing was by immunoSEQ multiplex PCR. The sample holds some 80,000 clones, 89% seen once. V gene TRBV6-5 combines with J gene TRBJ1-1; TRBD1 is a possible D gene (6 bases). Here the sequenced sample was peripheral blood, taken in the first trimester of pregnancy. The TCR sequence derives from a female donor in good health, enrolled as a control in a pregnancy study. The CDR3 DNA follows: TGTGCCAGCAGTTTGACAGGAAAAAAAGCTTTCTTT. This sequence encodes CASSLTGKKAFF.